Described below is a single TCR beta chain sequence and its context. As yet, its antigen is unknown. This CDR3 region has 17 residues. CDR1 and CDR2 from the germline V gene are SGHAT and FQNNGV. J gave up 1 base and V 5 bases, and 11 bases lay outside the gene matches. This sample is part of a study of OX40 agonist ivuxolimab in advanced cancers. The study, taken as a whole, reports: The mean number of expanded clones was higher in CD8+ T cells than in CD4+. Nonresponders included some who also had low normalized T-cell clonal expansion.

The data were produced by immunoSEQ multiplex PCR, yet TCRdb's version contains in-frame clones alone and is incomplete. The data show 87,000 or so clones, about 85% seen once. This TCR was recovered from an adult with an advanced solid tumor such as melanoma, head and neck, liver or kidney cancer. J is TRBJ1-1 and V is TRBV11-2; 9 nucleotides agree with TRBD1. The sample consisted of CD4+ or CD8+ T cells sorted from blood, taken in a trial of the OX40 agonist ivuxolimab. CDR3 nucleotide sequence: TGTGCCAGCAGCCATGGGGGGACAGGGCGGGCGAACACTGAAGCTTTCTTT. It yields the protein CASSHGGTGRANTEAFF.